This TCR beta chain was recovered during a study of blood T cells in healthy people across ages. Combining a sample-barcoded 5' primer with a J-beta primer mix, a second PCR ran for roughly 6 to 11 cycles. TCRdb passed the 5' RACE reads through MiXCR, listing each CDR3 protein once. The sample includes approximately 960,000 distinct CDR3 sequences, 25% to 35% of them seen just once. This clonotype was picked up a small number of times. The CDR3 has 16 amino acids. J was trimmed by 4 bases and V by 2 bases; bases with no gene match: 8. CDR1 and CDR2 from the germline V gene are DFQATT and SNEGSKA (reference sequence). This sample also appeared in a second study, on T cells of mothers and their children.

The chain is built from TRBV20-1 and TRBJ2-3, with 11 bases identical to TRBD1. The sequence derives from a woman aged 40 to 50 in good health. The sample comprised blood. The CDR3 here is CSARWPGQGGADTQYF. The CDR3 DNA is TGCAGTGCTAGATGGCCGGGACAGGGGGGCGCAGATACGCAGTATTTT.